These 11 T cell receptor beta chains originate from one sample sequenced in a study of blood T cell repertoires in COVID-19. The assay was immunoSEQ multiplex PCR, and TCRdb's table has in-frame clones only and misses some. The sample has roughly 220,000 clones, around 82% seen once. The source material was peripheral blood. The receptors originated from a woman aged 55-70 years with acute or convalescent COVID-19.

The genes are TRBV6-5 and TRBJ1-2, with TRBD1 matching over 8 bases. V shed 7 bases, J shed 5 bases, and the junction held 3 bases outside the gene matches. Germline CDR1 reads MNHEY; CDR2 reads SVGAGI. The CDR3 is made up of 12 amino acids. The CDR3 nucleotides are TGTGCCAGCATGAACAGGGGGTATGGCTACACCTTC. Protein product: CASMNRGYGYTF.

The chain recombines TRBV2 with TRBJ2-2, with D unresolved. Germline V CDR1 and CDR2: SNHLY, FYNNEI. V lost 5 bases and J 3 bases, leaving 4 bases between the germline ends. The CDR3 loop spans 12 amino acids. The CDR3 bases are TGTGCCAGCAGTACTGACACCGGGGAGCTGTTTTTT. Protein product: CASSTDTGELFF. Complete variable domain (other parts from reference TRBV2 and TRBJ2-2): EPEVTQTPSHQVTQMGQEVILRCVPISNHLYFYWYRQILGQKVEFLVSFYNNEISEKSEIFDDQFSVERPDGSNFTLKIRSTKLEDSAMYFCASSTDTGELFFGEGSRLTVL.

V gene TRBV5-1 combines with J gene TRBJ1-2; a possible D gene is TRBD1 (6 bases). CDR1 is SGHRS, CDR2 YFSETQ, per germline. Trimming took 0 bases from V and 6 from J, leaving 9 bases between them. This CDR3 has 13 residues. The CDR3 is CASSLGGGDGYTF. The CDR3 coding sequence is TGCGCCAGCAGCTTGGGAGGGGGAGATGGCTACACCTTC.

V is TRBV9 and J is TRBJ1-2; a weak D match, TRBD1 (6 bases). Germline V lookup: CDR1 SGDLS, CDR2 YYNGEE. This CDR3 has 16 amino acids. The V gene lost 0 bases and the J gene lost 10 bases, with 22 bases spanning the gap. CDR3 in DNA: TGTGCCAGCAGCGTAGGACTCGACAGGAGGAACGGGTACTACACCTTC. Residues: CASSVGLDRRNGYYTF.

V usage is TRBV5-6 and J usage is TRBJ1-1; TRBD1 might be the D (6 bases). From germline, CDR1 is SGHDT and CDR2 YYEEEE. V dropped 0 bases and J dropped 3 bases, with 9 bases sitting between them. The CDR3 loop spans 14 amino acids. The CDR3 is CASSLGGLDTEAFF. The CDR3 coding sequence is TGTGCCAGCAGCTTGGGGGGGCTTGACACTGAAGCTTTCTTT.

J is TRBJ1-4 and V is TRBV9; TRBD1 is a possible D gene (6 bases). This CDR3 comprises 14 residues. Germline V gives CDR1 SGDLS, CDR2 YYNGEE. Deletions cut 4 bases from V and 1 base from J, with 8 bases between. The CDR3 sequence: CASSTQGTNEKLFF. The CDR3 DNA reads TGTGCCAGCAGCACACAGGGAACTAATGAAAAACTGTTTTTT.

CDR3 in DNA: TGTGCCAGCAGTCGCCGTACCCCTGACAGGGGTTTGTATGGCTACACCTTC. It codes for CASSRRTPDRGLYGYTF. V usage is TRBV6-6 and J usage is TRBJ1-2, with TRBD1 identical over 8 bases. CDR1 MNHNY and CDR2 SVGAGI come from the germline V gene (reference sequence). The CDR3 extends over 17 amino acids. V gave up 5 bases and J gave up 5 bases; unmatched junction bases: 16.

CDR3 sequence reads: CASSLWPNQGAGQPQHF. The CDR3 DNA is TGTGCCAGCAGTTTATGGCCCAATCAGGGGGCTGGTCAGCCCCAGCATTTT. V gene TRBV28 combines with J gene TRBJ1-5; 8 bases are shared with TRBD1. After removal of 0 bases from V and 6 bases from J, the junction contained 10 bases not matched to a gene. Per the germline V gene, CDR1 is MDHEN and CDR2 is SYDVKM. The CDR3 runs 17 residues.

This clone has only a few counts. The chain couples TRBV19 to TRBJ1-2; 8 bases are shared with TRBD1. The trim removed 2 bases at V and 8 bases at J, leaving 7 bases unmatched. Germline assignment: CDR1 LNHDA and CDR2 SQIVND (reference sequence). CDR3 length: 14 residues. In DNA, the CDR3 is TGTGCCAGTAGTATACAGGGGGCTGCGGGAGGCTACACCTTC. Its translation is CASSIQGAAGGYTF.

V usage is TRBV27 and J usage is TRBJ2-3; TRBD2 matches at 11 bases. V was pared by 2 bases and J by 6 bases, with 10 bases of the junction left unmatched. Germline V gene sequence: CDR1 MNHEY, CDR2 SMNVEV (reference sequence). The CDR3 totals 17 residues. The CDR3 loop is CASSLLRSSGGRDTQYF. Written as DNA, the CDR3 is TGTGCCAGCAGTTTACTCCGGTCTAGCGGGGGGAGGGATACGCAGTATTTT.

The rearrangement links TRBV12-3 or TRBV12-4 to TRBJ2-7; D is perhaps TRBD2 (6 bases). The CDR3 extends over 13 amino acids. The germline V and J ends were trimmed by 7 bases and 0 bases, with 10 bases remaining between them. CDR3 sequence (DNA): TGTGCCAGCACAAGGGACTCCTCCTACGAGCAGTACTTC. Residues: CASTRDSSYEQYF.